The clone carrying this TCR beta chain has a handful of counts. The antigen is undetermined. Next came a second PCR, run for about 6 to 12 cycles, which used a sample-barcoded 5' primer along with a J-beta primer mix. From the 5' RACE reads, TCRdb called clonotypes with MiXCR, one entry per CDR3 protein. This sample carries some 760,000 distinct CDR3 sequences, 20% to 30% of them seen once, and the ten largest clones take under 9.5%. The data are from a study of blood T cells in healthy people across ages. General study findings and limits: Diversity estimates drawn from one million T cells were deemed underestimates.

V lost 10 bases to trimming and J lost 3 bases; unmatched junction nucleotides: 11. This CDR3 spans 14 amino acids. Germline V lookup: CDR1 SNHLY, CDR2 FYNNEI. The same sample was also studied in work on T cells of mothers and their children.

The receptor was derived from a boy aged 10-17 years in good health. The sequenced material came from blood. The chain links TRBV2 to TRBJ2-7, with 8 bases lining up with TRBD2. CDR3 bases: TGTGCCAACCTCGGGAGGGCGCCGTACTACGAGCAGTACTTC. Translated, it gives CANLGRAPYYEQYF.